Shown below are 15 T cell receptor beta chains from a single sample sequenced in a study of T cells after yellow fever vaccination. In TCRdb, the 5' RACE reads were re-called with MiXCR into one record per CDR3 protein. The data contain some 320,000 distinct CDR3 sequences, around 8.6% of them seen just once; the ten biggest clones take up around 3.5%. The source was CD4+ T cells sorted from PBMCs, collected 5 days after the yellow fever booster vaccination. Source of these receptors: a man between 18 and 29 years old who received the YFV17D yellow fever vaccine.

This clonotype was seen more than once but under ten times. The CDR3 DNA follows: TGTGCCAGCAGCGTAGGTCTGAGACAGGGGACCGGAAACACCATATATTTT. It translates to CASSVGLRQGTGNTIYF. The gene calls are TRBV9 and TRBJ1-3, with 8 bases aligning to TRBD1. CDR1 is SGDLS, CDR2 YYNGEE, per germline. This CDR3 contains 17 residues. The J segment lost 4 bases and the V segment lost 0 bases, leaving 9 bases of the junction unmatched.

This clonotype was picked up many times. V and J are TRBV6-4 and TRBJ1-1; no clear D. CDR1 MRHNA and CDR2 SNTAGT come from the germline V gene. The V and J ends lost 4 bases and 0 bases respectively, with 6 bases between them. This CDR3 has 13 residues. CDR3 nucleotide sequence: TGTGCCAGCAGTGGCTCATTGAACACTGAAGCTTTCTTT. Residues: CASSGSLNTEAFF.

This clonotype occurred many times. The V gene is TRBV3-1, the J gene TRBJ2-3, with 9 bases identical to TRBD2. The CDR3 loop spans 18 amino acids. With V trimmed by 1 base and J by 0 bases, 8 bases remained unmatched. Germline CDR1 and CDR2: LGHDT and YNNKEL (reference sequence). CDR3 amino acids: CASSQGETSGLSTDTQYF. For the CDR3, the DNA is TGTGCCAGCAGCCAAGGGGAGACTAGCGGATTGAGCACAGATACGCAGTATTTT.

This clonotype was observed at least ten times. CDR3 DNA sequence: TGCGCCAGCAGCTTGGTAGCTTTTAGGGCCCCGGATACGCAGTATTTT. Protein sequence: CASSLVAFRAPDTQYF. V and J are TRBV5-1 and TRBJ2-3; D gene uncertain. CDR1 is SGHRS and CDR2 is YFSETQ in the germline V gene. This CDR3 has 16 amino acids. V was cut by 0 bases and J by 6 bases, with 17 bases left in between.

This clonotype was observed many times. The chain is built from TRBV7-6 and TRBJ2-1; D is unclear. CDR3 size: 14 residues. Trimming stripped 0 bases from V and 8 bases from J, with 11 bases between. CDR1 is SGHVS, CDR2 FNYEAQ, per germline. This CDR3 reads CASSLASRYDEQFF. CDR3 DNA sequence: TGTGCCAGCAGCTTAGCGTCCCGGTATGATGAGCAGTTCTTC.

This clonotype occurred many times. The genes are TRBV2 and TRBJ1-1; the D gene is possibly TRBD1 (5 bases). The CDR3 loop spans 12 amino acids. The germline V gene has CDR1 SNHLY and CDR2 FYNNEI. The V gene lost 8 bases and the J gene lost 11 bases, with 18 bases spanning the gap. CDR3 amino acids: CASLPPGPLAFF. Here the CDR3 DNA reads TGTGCCAGCCTCCCTCCGGGACCCTTGGCTTTCTTT. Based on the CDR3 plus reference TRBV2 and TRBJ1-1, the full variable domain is EPEVTQTPSHQVTQMGQEVILRCVPISNHLYFYWYRQILGQKVEFLVSFYNNEISEKSEIFDDQFSVERPDGSNFTLKIRSTKLEDSAMYFCASLPPGPLAFFGQGTRLTVV.

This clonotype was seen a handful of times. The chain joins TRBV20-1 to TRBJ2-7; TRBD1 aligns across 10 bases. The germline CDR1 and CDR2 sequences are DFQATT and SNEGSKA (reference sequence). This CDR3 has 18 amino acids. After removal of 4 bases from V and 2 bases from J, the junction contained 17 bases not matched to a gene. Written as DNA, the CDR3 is TGCAGTGCTATCCCCCCGGTCGACAGGGGGCGATTCCCCTACGAGCAGTACTTC. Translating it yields CSAIPPVDRGRFPYEQYF.

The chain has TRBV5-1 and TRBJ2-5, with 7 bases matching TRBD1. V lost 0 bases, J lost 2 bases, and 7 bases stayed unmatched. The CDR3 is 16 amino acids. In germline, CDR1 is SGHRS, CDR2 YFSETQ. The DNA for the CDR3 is TGCGCCAGCAGCTTGGGACCGGGACAGAGACAAGAGACCCAGTACTTC. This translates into CASSLGPGQRQETQYF.

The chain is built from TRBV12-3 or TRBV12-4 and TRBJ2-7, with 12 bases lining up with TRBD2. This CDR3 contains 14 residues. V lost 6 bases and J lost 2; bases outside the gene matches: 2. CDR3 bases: TGTGCCAGCAGCCGACTAGCGGGAGCCTACGAGCAGTACTTC. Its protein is CASSRLAGAYEQYF.

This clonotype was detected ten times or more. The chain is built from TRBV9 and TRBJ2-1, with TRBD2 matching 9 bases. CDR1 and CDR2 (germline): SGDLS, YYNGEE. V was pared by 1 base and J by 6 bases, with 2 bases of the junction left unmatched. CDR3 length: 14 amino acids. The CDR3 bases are TGTGCCAGCAGCGTAATTAGCGGGGGCAATGAGCAGTTCTTC. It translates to CASSVISGGNEQFF.

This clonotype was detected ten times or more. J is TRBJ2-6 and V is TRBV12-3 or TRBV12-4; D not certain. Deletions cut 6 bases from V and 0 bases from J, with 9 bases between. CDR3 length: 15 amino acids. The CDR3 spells CASSFDTSGANVLTF. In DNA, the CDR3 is TGTGCCAGCAGCTTTGACACCTCTGGGGCCAACGTCCTGACTTTC.

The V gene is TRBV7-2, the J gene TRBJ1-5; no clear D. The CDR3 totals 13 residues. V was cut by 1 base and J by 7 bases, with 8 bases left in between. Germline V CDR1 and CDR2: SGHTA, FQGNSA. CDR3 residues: CASSLVSGQPQHF. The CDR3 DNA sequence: TGTGCCAGCAGCTTAGTATCGGGACAGCCCCAGCATTTT.

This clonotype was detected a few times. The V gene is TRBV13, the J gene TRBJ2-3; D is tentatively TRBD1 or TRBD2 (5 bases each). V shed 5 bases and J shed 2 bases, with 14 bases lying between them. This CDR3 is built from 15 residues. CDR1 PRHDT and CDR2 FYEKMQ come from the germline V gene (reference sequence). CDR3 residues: CASSPRDGLTDTQYF. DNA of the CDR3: TGTGCCAGCAGCCCTCGGGACGGACTCACAGATACGCAGTATTTT.

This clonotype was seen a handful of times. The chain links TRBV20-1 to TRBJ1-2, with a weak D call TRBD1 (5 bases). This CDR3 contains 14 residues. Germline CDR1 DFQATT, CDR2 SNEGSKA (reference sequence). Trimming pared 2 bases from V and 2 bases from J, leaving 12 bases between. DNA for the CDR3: TGCAGTGCTAGAATTCGGGGGGGGAACTATGGCTACACCTTC. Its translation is CSARIRGGNYGYTF.

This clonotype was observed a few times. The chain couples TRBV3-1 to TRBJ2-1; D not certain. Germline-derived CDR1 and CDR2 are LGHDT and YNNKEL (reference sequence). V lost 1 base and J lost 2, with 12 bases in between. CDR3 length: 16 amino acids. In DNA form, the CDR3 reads TGTGCCAGCAGCCAAGTCCAGCTAGGCCCCTACAATGAGCAGTTCTTC. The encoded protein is CASSQVQLGPYNEQFF.